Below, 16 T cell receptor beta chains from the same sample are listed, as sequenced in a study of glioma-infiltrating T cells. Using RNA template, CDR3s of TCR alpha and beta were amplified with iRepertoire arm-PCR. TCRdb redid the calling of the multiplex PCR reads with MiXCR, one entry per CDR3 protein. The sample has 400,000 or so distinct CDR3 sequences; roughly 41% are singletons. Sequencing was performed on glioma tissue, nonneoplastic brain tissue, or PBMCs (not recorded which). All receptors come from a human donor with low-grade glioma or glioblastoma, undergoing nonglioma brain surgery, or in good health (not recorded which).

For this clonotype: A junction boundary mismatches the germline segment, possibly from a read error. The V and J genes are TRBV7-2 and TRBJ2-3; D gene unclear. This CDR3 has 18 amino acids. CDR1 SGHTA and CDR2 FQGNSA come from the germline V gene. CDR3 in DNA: TGCGCCAGCAACCAAGTTTACTTCCGGCCCGTTAGGGCAGATACGCAGTATTTT. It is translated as CASNQVYFRPVRADTQYF.

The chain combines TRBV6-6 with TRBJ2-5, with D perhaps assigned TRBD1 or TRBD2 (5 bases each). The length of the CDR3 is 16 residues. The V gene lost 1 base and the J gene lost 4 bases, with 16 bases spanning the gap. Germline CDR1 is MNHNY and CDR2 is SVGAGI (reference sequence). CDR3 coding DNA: TGTGCCAGCAGTTACTTTGGGGGAATACCGATAGAGACCCAGTACTTC. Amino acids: CASSYFGGIPIETQYF.

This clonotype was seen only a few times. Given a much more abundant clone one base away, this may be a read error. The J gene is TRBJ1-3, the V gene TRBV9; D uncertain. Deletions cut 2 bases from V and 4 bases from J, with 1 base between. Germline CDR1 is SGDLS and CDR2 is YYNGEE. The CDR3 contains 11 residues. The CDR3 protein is CASSVGNTIYF. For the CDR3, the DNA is TGTGCCAGCAGCGTGGGAAACACCATATATTTT.

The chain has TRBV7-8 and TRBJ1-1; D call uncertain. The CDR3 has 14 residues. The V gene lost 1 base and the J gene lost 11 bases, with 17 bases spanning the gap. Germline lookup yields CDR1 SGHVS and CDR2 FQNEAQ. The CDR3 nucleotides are TGTGCCAGCAGCTTAGTTCCCGGCCGAATAGGTGCTTTCTTT. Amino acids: CASSLVPGRIGAFF.

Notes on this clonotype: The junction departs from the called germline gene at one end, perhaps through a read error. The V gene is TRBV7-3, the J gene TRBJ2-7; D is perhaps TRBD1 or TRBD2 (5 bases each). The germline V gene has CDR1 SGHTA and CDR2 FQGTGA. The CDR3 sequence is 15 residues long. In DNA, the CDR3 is TGTGCCAGCAGCTCGTCACCGGGACCTGTCTACGAGCAATACTTC. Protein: CASSSSPGPVYEQYF.

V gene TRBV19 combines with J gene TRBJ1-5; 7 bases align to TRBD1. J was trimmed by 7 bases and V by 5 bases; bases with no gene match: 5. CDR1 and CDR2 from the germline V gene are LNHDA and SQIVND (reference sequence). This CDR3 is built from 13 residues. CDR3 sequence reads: CASSRRTGQPQHF. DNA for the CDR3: TGTGCCAGTAGTCGGAGGACAGGCCAGCCCCAGCATTTT.

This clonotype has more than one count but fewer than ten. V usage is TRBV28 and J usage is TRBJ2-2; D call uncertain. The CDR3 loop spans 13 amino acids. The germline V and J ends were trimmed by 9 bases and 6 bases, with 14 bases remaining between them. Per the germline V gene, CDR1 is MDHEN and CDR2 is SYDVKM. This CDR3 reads CASLVGYPGELFF. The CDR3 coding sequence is TGTGCCAGTCTGGTGGGGTACCCCGGGGAGCTGTTTTTT.

In nucleotides, the CDR3 is TGTGCCAGCTCACCCCGAGACCGCAGCGAGCAGTACTTC. Translating gives CASSPRDRSEQYF. This chain links TRBV18 with TRBJ2-7; D is undetermined. Trimming stripped 3 bases from V and 6 bases from J, with 12 bases between. Germline V CDR1 and CDR2: KGHSH, LQKENI. CDR3 length: 13 amino acids.

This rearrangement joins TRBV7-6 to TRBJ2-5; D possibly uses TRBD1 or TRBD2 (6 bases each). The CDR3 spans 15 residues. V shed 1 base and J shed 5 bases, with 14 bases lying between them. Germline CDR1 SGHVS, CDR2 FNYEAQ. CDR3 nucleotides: TGTGCCAGCAGCTTAGGGGGGGCGGCGTTTGAGACCCAGTACTTC. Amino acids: CASSLGGAAFETQYF. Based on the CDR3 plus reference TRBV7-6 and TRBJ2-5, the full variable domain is GAGVSQSPRYKVTKRGQDVALRCDPISGHVSLYWYRQALGQGPEFLTYFNYEAQQDKSGLPNDRFSAERPEGSISTLTIQRTEQRDSAMYRCASSLGGAAFETQYFGPGTRLLVL.

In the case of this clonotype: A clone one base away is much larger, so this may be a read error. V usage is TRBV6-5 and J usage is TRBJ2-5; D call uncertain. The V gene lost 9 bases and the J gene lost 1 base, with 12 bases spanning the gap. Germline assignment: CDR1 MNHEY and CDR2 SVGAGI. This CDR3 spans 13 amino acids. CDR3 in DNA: TGTGCCAGAAAATTCCGTAGCCAAGAGACCCAGTACTTC. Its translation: CARKFRSQETQYF.

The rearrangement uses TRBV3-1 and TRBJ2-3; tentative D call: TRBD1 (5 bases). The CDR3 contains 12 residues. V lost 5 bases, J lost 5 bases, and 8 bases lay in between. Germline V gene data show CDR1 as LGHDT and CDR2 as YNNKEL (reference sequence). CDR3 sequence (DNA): TGTGCCAGCAGCTTCCAGGGAGATACGCAGTATTTT. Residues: CASSFQGDTQYF.

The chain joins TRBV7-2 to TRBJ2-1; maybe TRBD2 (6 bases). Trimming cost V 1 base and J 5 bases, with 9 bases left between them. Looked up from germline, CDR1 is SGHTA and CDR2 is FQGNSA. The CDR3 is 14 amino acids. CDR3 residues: CASSLVVADNEQFF. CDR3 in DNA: TGTGCCAGCAGCTTAGTTGTAGCGGACAATGAGCAGTTCTTC.

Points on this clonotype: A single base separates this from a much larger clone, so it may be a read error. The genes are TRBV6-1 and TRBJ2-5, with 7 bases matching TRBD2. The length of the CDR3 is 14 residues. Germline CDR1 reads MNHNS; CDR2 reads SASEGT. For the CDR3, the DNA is TGTGTCAGCACGGAGCGGGACCATCAAGAGACCCAGTACTTC. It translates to CVSTERDHQETQYF.

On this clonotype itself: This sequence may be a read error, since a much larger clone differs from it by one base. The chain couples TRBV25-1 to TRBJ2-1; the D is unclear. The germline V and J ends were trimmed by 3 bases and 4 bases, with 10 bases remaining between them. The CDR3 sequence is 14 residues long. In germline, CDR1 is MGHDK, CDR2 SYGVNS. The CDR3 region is CASSESSPYNEQFF. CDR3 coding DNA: TGTGCCAGCAGTGAGTCCAGCCCTTACAATGAGCAGTTCTTC. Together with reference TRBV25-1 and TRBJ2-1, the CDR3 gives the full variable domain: EADIYQTPRYLVIGTGKKITLECSQTMGHDKMYWYQQDPGMELHLIHYSYGVNSTEKGDLSSESTVSRIRTEHFPLTLESARPSHTSQYLCASSESSPYNEQFFGPGTRLTVL.

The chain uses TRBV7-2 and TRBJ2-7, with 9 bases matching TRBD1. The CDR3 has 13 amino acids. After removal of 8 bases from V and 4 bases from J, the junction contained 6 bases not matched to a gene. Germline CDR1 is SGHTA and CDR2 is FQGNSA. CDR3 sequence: CASGNRGLYEQYF. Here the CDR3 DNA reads TGTGCCAGCGGGAACAGGGGGCTTTACGAGCAGTACTTC.

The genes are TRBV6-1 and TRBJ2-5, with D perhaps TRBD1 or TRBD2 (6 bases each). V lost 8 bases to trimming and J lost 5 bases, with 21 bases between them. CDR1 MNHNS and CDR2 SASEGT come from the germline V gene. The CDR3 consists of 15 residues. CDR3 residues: CASLGGRGDWETQYF. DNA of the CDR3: TGTGCCAGCCTGGGGGGCAGGGGAGATTGGGAGACCCAGTACTTC.